This TCR beta chain is from a study of OX40 agonist ivuxolimab in advanced cancers. Study at large: The mean age was 60 years, ranging from 23 to 79, with 65% to 90% of participants male.

Assay used: immunoSEQ multiplex PCR; TCRdb lists only in-frame clones, some missing. The sample yields around 72,000 clones, approximately 89% seen once. General study points: Among the nonresponders, some also had low normalized T-cell clonal expansion.

To note about this clone: What it recognizes is unknown.

The sequences come from CD4+ or CD8+ T cells sorted from blood, collected in a trial of the OX40 agonist ivuxolimab. The clonotype was recovered from an adult with an advanced solid tumor such as melanoma, head and neck, liver or kidney cancer.

CDR3 sequence reads: CASSPSRLLAKNIQYF. As DNA, the CDR3 is TGTGCCAGCAGCCCCAGTAGGCTACTAGCCAAAAACATTCAGTACTTC. The V and J genes are TRBV11-2 and TRBJ2-4; D remains ambiguous. V lost 5 bases and J lost 0, with 14 bases in between. Germline loops: CDR1 SGHAT, CDR2 FQNNGV. This CDR3 is built from 16 residues.